This is a list of T cell receptor beta chains from one sample in a study of cytomegalovirus exposure and HLA in healthy donors. Measured with immunoSEQ multiplex PCR; TCRdb has only the in-frame clones, and not every one. Here the sample spans fewer than 150,000 clones, around nine tenths being singletons. The sequencing input was PBMCs. These receptors were obtained from a man between 18 and 29 years old in good health and CMV-seropositive. The CDR3 runs from the conserved cysteine through the conserved F or W. D genes are given only for firm matches. Clone size is stated in some rows and not others, as once, few, many or a class when expanded.

CASSLGEQGIGEKLFF	TGCGCCAGCAGCTTGGGGGAACAGGGGATTGGTGAAAAACTGTTTTTT	TRBD1	TRBJ1-4	TRBV5-1	once
CASSQDSYGYTF	TGCGCCAGCAGCCAAGACAGCTATGGCTACACCTTC	-	TRBJ1-2	TRBV4-1	-
CASQTSGISDTQYF	TGTGCCAGCCAAACTAGCGGGATATCAGATACGCAGTATTTT	TRBD2	TRBJ2-3	TRBV2	-
CASRSGLAGGSLGVSYNEQFF	TGTGCCAGCAGATCCGGACTAGCGGGAGGGTCCCTAGGGGTATCCTACAATGAGCAGTTCTTC	TRBD2	TRBJ2-1	TRBV27	-
CATSRGLAGVSHTDTQYF	TGTGCCACCAGCAGAGGACTAGCGGGCGTCAGCCACACAGATACGCAGTATTTT	TRBD2	TRBJ2-3	TRBV15	-
CAISEMGQGAYNEQFF	TGTGCCATCAGTGAGATGGGACAGGGGGCCTACAATGAGCAGTTCTTC	TRBD1	TRBJ2-1	TRBV10-3	-
CASSRTGLNTEAFF	TGTGCCAGCAGTAGGACAGGCCTGAACACTGAAGCTTTCTTT	TRBD1	TRBJ1-1	TRBV27	-
CASSLAGNTDTQYF	TGTGCCAGCAGCTTAGCGGGGAACACAGATACGCAGTATTTT	TRBD2	TRBJ2-3	TRBV9	-
CASSVGSPGTGYGYTF	TGTGCCAGCAGTGTGGGTAGTCCCGGGACAGGGTATGGCTACACCTTC	TRBD1	TRBJ1-2	TRBV2	-
CASSLMSSGGTGELFF	TGTGCCAGCAGTTTAATGAGTAGCGGAGGTACCGGGGAGCTGTTTTTT	-	TRBJ2-2	TRBV27	-
CASSPRTGNTGELFF	TGTGCCAGCTCACCCAGAACAGGAAACACCGGGGAGCTGTTTTTT	-	TRBJ2-2	TRBV18	-
CASSLGLLQWNTEAFF	TGCGCCAGCAGCTTGGGCTTGCTACAGTGGAACACTGAAGCTTTCTTT	-	TRBJ1-1	TRBV5-1	once
CASSSNAGNTEAFF	TGCGCCAGCAGCTCGAACGCGGGGAACACTGAAGCTTTCTTT	-	TRBJ1-1	TRBV5-1	-
CASSRGLSNQPQHF	TGTGCCAGTAGCAGGGGTCTTAGCAATCAGCCCCAGCATTTT	-	TRBJ1-5	TRBV19	few
CASSRDRVPWGYTF	TGTGCCAGCAGCCGAGACCGCGTTCCCTGGGGCTACACCTTC	-	TRBJ1-2	TRBV14	-
CASSPRATSGGTETQYF	TGTGCCAGCAGCCCTAGGGCGACTAGCGGGGGTACCGAGACCCAGTACTTC	TRBD2	TRBJ2-5	TRBV7-9	-
CASRGVSERALYNEQFF	TGTGCCAGCCGAGGGGTTTCTGAGCGGGCCCTTTACAATGAGCAGTTCTTC	-	TRBJ2-1	TRBV27	once
CASSLKVRDEQFF	TGTGCCAGCAGCTTAAAAGTAAGAGATGAGCAGTTCTTC	-	TRBJ2-1	TRBV7-6	-
CSGGDSYEQYF	TGCAGCGGCGGGGACTCCTACGAGCAGTACTTC	-	TRBJ2-7	TRBV29-1	-
CASSLDRVTGYTF	TGTGCCAGCAGTTTGGACAGGGTAACTGGCTACACCTTC	TRBD1	TRBJ1-2	TRBV6-6	-
CASSLWAGGSSYNEQFF	TGTGCCAGCAGTTTATGGGCGGGGGGGAGCTCCTACAATGAGCAGTTCTTC	TRBD2	TRBJ2-1	TRBV27	-
CASSLKREEGYEQYF	TGCGCCAGCAGCTTGAAGAGGGAAGAGGGCTACGAGCAGTACTTC	-	TRBJ2-7	TRBV5-1	-
CASTWGLTGKLFF	TGTGCCAGCACCTGGGGGCTGACTGGGAAACTGTTTTTT	-	TRBJ1-4	TRBV28	-
CASSKGVTQPQHF	TGTGCCAGTAGTAAGGGGGTTACTCAGCCCCAGCATTTT	-	TRBJ1-5	TRBV19	-
CASSIRQGRVYEQYF	TGTGCCAGCAGCATTCGACAGGGTAGGGTCTACGAGCAGTACTTC	TRBD1	TRBJ2-7	TRBV5-8	-
CASSVWPHYEQYF	TGTGCCAGCAGTGTTTGGCCCCACTACGAGCAGTACTTC	-	TRBJ2-7	TRBV2	-
CAISEDRINSPLHF	TGTGCCATCAGTGAAGACAGGATTAATTCACCCCTCCACTTT	-	TRBJ1-6	TRBV10-3	-
CASSLGQGETEAFF	TGCGCCAGCAGCTTGGGACAGGGGGAAACTGAAGCTTTCTTT	TRBD1	TRBJ1-1	TRBV5-1	-
CASNPLGTSHEQFF	TGTGCCAGCAACCCGTTAGGGACTAGTCATGAGCAGTTCTTC	TRBD2	TRBJ2-1	TRBV6-5	once
CASSEARQGARGTEAFF	TGTGCCAGCAGTGAAGCGCGACAGGGGGCGCGGGGCACTGAAGCTTTCTTT	TRBD1	TRBJ1-1	TRBV2	-
CASSSWRGPNYEQYF	TGTGCCAGCAGCTCCTGGCGGGGGCCAAACTACGAGCAGTACTTC	-	TRBJ2-7	TRBV5-4	few
CASTAGSYNEQFF	TGTGCCAGCACGGCAGGATCCTACAATGAGCAGTTCTTC	-	TRBJ2-1	TRBV6-6	-
CSVEGGDTEAFF	TGCAGCGTTGAGGGGGGTGACACTGAAGCTTTCTTT	-	TRBJ1-1	TRBV29-1	-
CASSLDRRGRAVNEKLFF	TGCGCCAGCAGCTTGGACCGCAGGGGAAGGGCCGTTAATGAAAAACTGTTTTTT	-	TRBJ1-4	TRBV5-1	few
CASSFGGRETQYF	TGTGCCAGCAGCTTTGGGGGCCGGGAGACCCAGTACTTC	-	TRBJ2-5	TRBV7-3	once
CASKPQGRATGELFF	TGTGCCAGTAAACCCCAGGGGAGGGCCACCGGGGAGCTGTTTTTT	-	TRBJ2-2	TRBV19	-
CASSSSGAGNTIYF	TGTGCCAGCAGTTCCAGCGGCGCTGGAAACACCATATATTTT	-	TRBJ1-3	TRBV2	-
CASRSPTGANQPQHF	TGTGCCAGCAGGTCCCCGACAGGTGCTAATCAGCCCCAGCATTTT	-	TRBJ1-5	TRBV6-1	-
CASSLTGSGANVLTF	TGTGCCAGCAGCCTAACAGGTTCTGGGGCCAACGTCCTGACTTTC	-	TRBJ2-6	TRBV9	-
CASGPGVSNEKLFF	TGTGCTAGTGGTCCAGGCGTTTCTAATGAAAAACTGTTTTTT	-	TRBJ1-4	TRBV12-5	-
CSERGGFTDTQYF	TGCAGCGAGAGAGGGGGCTTTACAGATACGCAGTATTTT	TRBD1	TRBJ2-3	TRBV29-1	-
CASSVENYGYTF	TGTGCCAGCAGTGTTGAGAACTATGGCTACACCTTC	-	TRBJ1-2	TRBV2	few
CASRAGGAGKDTQYF	TGTGCCAGCCGAGCGGGGGGCGCTGGGAAAGATACGCAGTATTTT	TRBD2	TRBJ2-3	TRBV5-5	-
CASSLYRGGAGNYEQYF	TGTGCCAGCAGTCTGTACCGGGGGGGCGCAGGAAACTACGAGCAGTACTTC	TRBD2	TRBJ2-7	TRBV28	-
CASSVRQGAYSNQPQHF	TGTGCCAGTAGTGTTCGACAGGGGGCTTATAGCAATCAGCCCCAGCATTTT	TRBD1	TRBJ1-5	TRBV19	few
CASSLATDPRERAFF	TGCGCCAGCAGCTTGGCCACGGACCCCCGGGAGAGAGCTTTCTTT	-	TRBJ1-1	TRBV5-1	-
CASSVGGALDEKLFF	TGCGCCAGCAGTGTTGGGGGCGCGTTAGATGAAAAACTGTTTTTT	-	TRBJ1-4	TRBV10-2	-